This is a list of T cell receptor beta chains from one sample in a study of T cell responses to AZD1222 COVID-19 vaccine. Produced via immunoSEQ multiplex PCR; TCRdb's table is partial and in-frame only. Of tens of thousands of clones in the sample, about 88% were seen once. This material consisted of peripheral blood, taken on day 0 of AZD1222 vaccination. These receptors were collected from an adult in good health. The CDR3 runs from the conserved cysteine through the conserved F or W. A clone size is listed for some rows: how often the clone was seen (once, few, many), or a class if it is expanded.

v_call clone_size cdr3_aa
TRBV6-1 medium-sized CASSDAGYSNQPQHF
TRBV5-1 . CASSFGAGTYTF
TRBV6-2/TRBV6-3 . CASSYSLIRPTYEQYF
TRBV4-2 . CASSQKHDEAFF
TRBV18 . CASSPYSGDNSPLHF
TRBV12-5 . CASGTDNTDTQYF
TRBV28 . CASHPRSGRGPYNEQFF
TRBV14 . CASSQVTRGRSTGELFF
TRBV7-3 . CASSLGGPYEQYF
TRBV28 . CASSLWWGNSYEQYF
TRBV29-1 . CSGLLDPSNNEQFF
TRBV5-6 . CASSLAGSETQYF
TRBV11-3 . CASSLANHYSNQPQHF
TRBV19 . CASSASGGTYNEQFF
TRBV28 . CASSSLGLAGEQFF
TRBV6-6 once CASSYSEYSNQPQHF
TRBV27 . CASSSDRGNTEAFF
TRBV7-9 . CASSLGLAGETQYF